One sample yielded the 20 T cell receptor beta chains listed below, sequenced in a study of identical twins. TCRdb itself ran the 5' RACE reads through MiXCR, one entry per CDR3 protein. The repertoire has about 200,000 distinct CDR3 sequences, around 8% of them found once; the top ten carry less than 2%. In addition, the sample was reused for a study of yellow fever vaccine responses in identical twins.

Sample: memory (CD45RO+) T cells sorted from blood. These receptors were collected from a woman aged 18-29 years in good health.

This chain joins TRBV12-5 and TRBJ2-3, with 7 positions matching TRBD1. Germline V gives CDR1 LGHNT, CDR2 FRNRAP. The CDR3 extends over 14 amino acids. With V trimmed by 6 bases and J by 8 bases, 11 bases remained unmatched. The CDR3 region is CASGPPDRSGTQYF. CDR3 DNA sequence: TGTGCTAGTGGACCCCCGGACAGGTCTGGTACGCAGTATTTT.

V usage is TRBV5-6 and J usage is TRBJ2-2; D is ambiguous. This CDR3 has 16 amino acids. V lost 5 bases to trimming and J lost 0 bases, with 14 bases between them. The germline V gene encodes CDR1 SGHDT and CDR2 YYEEEE. CDR3 in amino acids: CASRTRRNANTGELFF. The CDR3 DNA follows: TGTGCCAGCAGGACAAGACGTAACGCGAACACCGGGGAGCTGTTTTTT.

The chain links TRBV24-1 to TRBJ2-2, with 15 bases identical to TRBD2. V lost 4 bases and J lost 5; bases outside the gene matches: 16. Looked up from germline, CDR1 is KGHDR and CDR2 is SFDVKD. The CDR3 contains 21 residues. CDR3 sequence (DNA): TGTGCCACCAGTGACCGAGGACTAGCGGGGGGGCCAATGTCGCGGACCGGGGAGCTGTTTTTT. As protein: CATSDRGLAGGPMSRTGELFF.

The chain uses TRBV28 and TRBJ1-1, with D uncertain. This CDR3 comprises 14 residues. Per the germline V gene, CDR1 is MDHEN and CDR2 is SYDVKM. V was shortened by 6 bases and J by 1 base, with 12 bases between the two germline ends. The CDR3 protein is CASRDPGRNTEAFF. The CDR3 DNA follows: TGTGCCAGCAGAGACCCGGGGAGGAACACTGAAGCTTTCTTT.

The chain is built from TRBV6-7 and TRBJ2-7; the D gene could be TRBD1 or TRBD2 (5 bases each). TRBV6-7 is annotated as an ORF whose role is uncertain. This CDR3 is built from 19 residues. V lost 2 bases and J 4 bases, leaving 27 bases between the germline ends. Here the CDR3 reads CASSYNGARKVSRNYEQYF. DNA of the CDR3: TGTGCCAGCAGTTACAACGGGGCTAGGAAGGTATCGCGAAATTACGAGCAGTACTTC.

This clonotype has a count of ten or more. The J gene is TRBJ1-2, the V gene TRBV12-3 or TRBV12-4; D perhaps matches TRBD1 (6 bases). The CDR3 is 15 residues long. V lost 4 bases, J lost 4 bases, and 16 bases lay in between. CDR3 sequence reads: CASSSYPTGSYGYTF. In DNA, the CDR3 is TGTGCCAGCAGTTCTTATCCGACAGGTTCCTATGGCTACACCTTC.

This clonotype has ten or more counts. The CDR3 reads CASSQAYGRVNQPQHF. In nucleotides, the CDR3 is TGTGCCAGCAGCCAGGCCTACGGCAGGGTTAATCAGCCCCAGCATTTT. The chain uses TRBV3-1 and TRBJ1-5; D perhaps matches TRBD1 (5 bases). Germline loops: CDR1 LGHDT, CDR2 YNNKEL (reference sequence). The V end lost 3 bases, the J end lost 4 bases, and 16 bases lay between the germline ends. This CDR3 is 16 amino acids long.

This clonotype was counted ten times or more. The chain joins TRBV12-3 or TRBV12-4 to TRBJ1-3; no firm D call. V dropped 6 bases and J dropped 0 bases, with 15 bases sitting between them. The CDR3 spans 16 residues. In nucleotides, the CDR3 is TGTGCCAGCAGCCCCGGGCCCCAAGGCTCTGGAAACACCATATATTTT. Residues: CASSPGPQGSGNTIYF.

This clonotype was found many times. This chain uses TRBV15 with TRBJ2-2; 9 bases are a match to TRBD1. There are 16 residues in the CDR3. Germline trimming cut 3 bases from V and 0 bases from J; bases unmatched to any gene: 2. The V gene's germline CDR1 is LNHNV and CDR2 YYDKDF (reference sequence). CDR3 region: CATSSGQGTNTGELFF. In DNA, the CDR3 is TGTGCCACCAGCAGCGGACAGGGGACGAACACCGGGGAGCTGTTTTTT.

V usage is TRBV15 and J usage is TRBJ2-7; 8 bases map to TRBD2. CDR1 is LNHNV, CDR2 YYDKDF, per germline (reference sequence). This CDR3 is built from 14 residues. V was pared by 1 base and J by 1 base, with 0 bases of the junction left unmatched. The CDR3 protein is CATSRVAGSYEQYF. CDR3 coding DNA: TGTGCCACCAGCAGAGTAGCGGGGTCCTACGAGCAGTACTTC. Filled out from reference TRBV15 and TRBJ2-7, the complete variable domain reads DAMVIQNPRYQVTQFGKPVTLSCSQTLNHNVMYWYQQKSSQAPKLLFHYYDKDFNNEADTPDNFQSRRPNTSFCFLDIRSPGLGDTAMYLCATSRVAGSYEQYFGPGTRLTVT.

Ten or more counts support this clonotype. V and J are TRBV5-1 and TRBJ2-1; TRBD2 matches 10 bases. V shed 1 base and J 6 bases; nucleotides not matched to a gene: 13. The germline CDR1 and CDR2 sequences are SGHRS and YFSETQ. This CDR3 has 18 amino acids. CDR3: CASSLFSGGLQTPNEQFF. The CDR3 nucleotides read TGCGCCAGCAGCTTGTTTAGCGGGGGGCTGCAAACCCCCAATGAGCAGTTCTTC.

This clonotype came up many times. The CDR3 region has the DNA TGTGCCAGCAGTTCCTCAACTTCTCCCCAGCATTTT. Encoded protein: CASSSSTSPQHF. The rearrangement joins TRBV12-3 or TRBV12-4 to TRBJ1-5; no definite D call. Trimming took off 4 bases at V and 10 bases at J, with 11 bases between the two ends. The CDR3 is 12 residues long.

The chain links TRBV20-1 to TRBJ2-1; 11 bases match TRBD2. With V trimmed by 2 bases and J by 9 bases, 6 bases remained unmatched. Germline V gene sequence: CDR1 DFQATT, CDR2 SNEGSKA (reference sequence). This CDR3 is built from 14 residues. The CDR3 reads CSARTSGRVGEQFF. The CDR3 DNA is TGCAGTGCTAGAACTAGCGGGAGAGTGGGTGAGCAGTTCTTC.

Many counts were recorded for this clonotype. This chain uses TRBV7-3 with TRBJ2-2; D gene ambiguous. The germline gives CDR1 SGHTA, CDR2 FQGTGA. CDR3 length: 14 amino acids. Between the trimmed V and J ends, which lost 0 bases and 6 bases, there was a span of 8 bases. As DNA, the CDR3 is TGTGCCAGCAGCTTAACGTCAGGCGCCGGGGAGCTGTTTTTT. Translated, it gives CASSLTSGAGELFF.

The J gene is TRBJ2-7, the V gene TRBV18; TRBD2 is a possible D gene (5 bases). The CDR3 contains 14 residues. Trimming pared 3 bases from V and 0 bases from J, leaving 9 bases between. Germline V gene data show CDR1 as KGHSH and CDR2 as LQKENI. CDR3 in amino acids: CASSPYRDSYEQYF. CDR3 DNA sequence: TGTGCCAGCTCACCGTACCGGGACTCCTACGAGCAGTACTTC.

This clonotype was recorded at least ten times. The V and J genes are TRBV28 and TRBJ2-7, with D uncertain. The CDR3 runs 12 residues. CDR1 and CDR2 (germline): MDHEN, SYDVKM. V was shortened by 6 bases and J by 3 bases, with 9 bases between the two germline ends. CDR3 amino acids: CASSPPGYEQYF. The CDR3 DNA follows: TGTGCCAGCAGCCCCCCGGGCTACGAGCAGTACTTC. Full variable domain (outside the CDR3, taken from reference TRBV28 and TRBJ2-7): DVKVTQSSRYLVKRTGEKVFLECVQDMDHENMFWYRQDPGLGLRLIYFSYDVKMKEKGDIPEGYSVSREKKERFSLILESASTNQTSMYLCASSPPGYEQYFGPGTRLTVT.

In this sample, this clonotype turned up many times. V gene TRBV6-2 or TRBV6-3 combines with J gene TRBJ2-1; 10 bases fit TRBD2. V lost 6 bases to trimming and J lost 6 bases; unmatched junction nucleotides: 8. The V gene's germline CDR1 is MNHEY and CDR2 SVGEGT. This CDR3 is built from 15 residues. The CDR3 protein is CASSHGTSETNEQFF. CDR3 coding DNA: TGTGCCAGCAGCCACGGGACTAGCGAGACCAATGAGCAGTTCTTC.

This clonotype was counted ten times or more. The V gene is TRBV7-2, the J gene TRBJ2-2, with TRBD1 as a possible D gene (5 bases). CDR3 size: 15 residues. With 4 bases removed from V and 4 bases from J, the gap between germline ends came to 13 bases. In germline, CDR1 is SGHTA, CDR2 FQGNSA. The CDR3 here is CASSSRQGPTGELFF. CDR3 nucleotides: TGTGCCAGCAGCTCCCGGCAGGGCCCCACCGGGGAGCTGTTTTTT. Combining the CDR3 with reference TRBV7-2 and TRBJ2-2 gives the whole variable domain GAGVSQSPSNKVTEKGKDVELRCDPISGHTALYWYRQSLGQGLEFLIYFQGNSAPDKSGLPSDRFSAERTGGSVSTLTIQRTQQEDSAVYLCASSSRQGPTGELFFGEGSRLTVL.

The chain joins TRBV21-1 to TRBJ2-1; TRBD2 is the table's D call and was not checked against the DNA. TRBV21-1 is given as a pseudogene. The CDR3 is made up of 17 amino acids. CDR3 protein: CASSKASSGPIYNEQFF. CDR3 bases: TGTGCCAGCAGCAAGGCTTCCTCAGGCCCAATCTACAATGAGCAGTTCTTC.

The sample holds a few counts of this clonotype. The J gene is TRBJ1-1, the V gene TRBV7-8; 7 bases are a match to TRBD1. The V segment lost 7 bases and the J segment 6 bases; nucleotides outside the gene matches: 5. The germline CDR1 and CDR2 sequences are SGHVS and FQNEAQ. This CDR3 spans 12 amino acids. CDR3 amino acids: CASTLTGAEAFF. CDR3 DNA sequence: TGTGCCAGCACGCTCACAGGGGCTGAAGCTTTCTTT.